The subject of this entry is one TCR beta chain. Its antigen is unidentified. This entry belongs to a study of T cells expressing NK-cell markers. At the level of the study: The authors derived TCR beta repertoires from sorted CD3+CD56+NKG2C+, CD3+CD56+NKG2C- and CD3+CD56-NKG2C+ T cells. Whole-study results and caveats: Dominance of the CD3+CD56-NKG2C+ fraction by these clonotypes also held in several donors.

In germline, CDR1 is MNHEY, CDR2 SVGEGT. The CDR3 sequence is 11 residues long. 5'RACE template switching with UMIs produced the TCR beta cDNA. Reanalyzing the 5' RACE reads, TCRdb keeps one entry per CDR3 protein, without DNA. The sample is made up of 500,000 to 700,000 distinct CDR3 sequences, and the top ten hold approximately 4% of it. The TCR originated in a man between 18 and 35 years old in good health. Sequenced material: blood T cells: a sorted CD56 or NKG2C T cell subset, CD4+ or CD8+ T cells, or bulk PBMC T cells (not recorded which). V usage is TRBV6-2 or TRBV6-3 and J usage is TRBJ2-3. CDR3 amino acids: CASSPSSPQYF.